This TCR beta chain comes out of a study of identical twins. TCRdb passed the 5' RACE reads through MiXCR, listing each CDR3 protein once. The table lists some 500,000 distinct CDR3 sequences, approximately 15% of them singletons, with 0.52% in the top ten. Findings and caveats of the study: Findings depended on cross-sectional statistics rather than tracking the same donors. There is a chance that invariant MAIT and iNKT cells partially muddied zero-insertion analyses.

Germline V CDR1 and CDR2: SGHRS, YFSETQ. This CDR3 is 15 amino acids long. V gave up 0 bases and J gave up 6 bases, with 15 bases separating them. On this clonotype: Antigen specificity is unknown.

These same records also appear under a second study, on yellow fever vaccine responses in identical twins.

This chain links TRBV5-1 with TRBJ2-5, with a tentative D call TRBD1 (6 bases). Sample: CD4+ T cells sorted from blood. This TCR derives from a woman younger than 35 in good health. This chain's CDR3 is CASSLDEGQGKTQYF. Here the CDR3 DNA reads TGCGCCAGCAGCTTGGATGAGGGTCAGGGGAAGACCCAGTACTTC.